The next 30 T cell receptor beta chains were all read from a single sample in a study of graft-versus-host responses after intestinal transplantation. The assay was immunoSEQ multiplex PCR, and TCRdb's table has in-frame clones only and misses some. The sample records just over 95,000 clones, 92% being singletons. Antigen specificity for these receptors is unknown. The source material was unstimulated CD4+ T cells sorted from spleen or lymph node cells, sampled before intestinal transplant. The source is a human donor who received an intestinal transplant.

The genes are TRBV27 and TRBJ2-1; 13 bases align to TRBD2. The trim removed 8 bases at V and 1 base at J, leaving 17 bases unmatched. This CDR3 is 20 amino acids long. Germline V gene lookup returns CDR1 MNHEY and CDR2 SMNVEV (reference sequence). The CDR3 is CASSLRRTSGSGRSYNEQFF. CDR3 bases: TGTGCCAGCTCTCTGCGAAGGACTAGCGGGAGTGGGCGGTCCTACAATGAGCAGTTCTTC.

The CDR3 spells CASSLAYEQYF. Here the CDR3 DNA reads TGTGCCAGCAGCCTTGCCTACGAGCAGTACTTC. The V call is TRBV28, the J call TRBJ2-7, with D hard to call. This CDR3 comprises 11 residues. Germline CDR1 and CDR2: MDHEN and SYDVKM. V dropped 6 bases and J dropped 2 bases, with 5 bases sitting between them.

This clone was seen just once. This chain uses TRBV6-5 with TRBJ1-2; weak D call: TRBD1 (5 bases). The germline V and J ends were trimmed by 8 bases and 5 bases, with 18 bases remaining between them. Germline-derived CDR1 and CDR2 are MNHEY and SVGAGI. This CDR3 region has 14 residues. The CDR3 DNA follows: TGTGCCAGCGCAATTGGGGGGAATCTATATGGCTACACCTTC. Amino acids: CASAIGGNLYGYTF.

The V gene is TRBV6-1, the J gene TRBJ1-2; maybe TRBD1 (5 bases). This CDR3 spans 13 amino acids. Trimming left V 8 bases short and J 6 bases short, with 16 bases between. Germline CDR1 is MNHNS and CDR2 is SASEGT. CDR3 sequence reads: CASRTSWGDGYTF. As DNA, the CDR3 is TGTGCCAGCCGGACATCCTGGGGGGATGGCTACACCTTC.

The CDR3 bases are TGTGCCAGCAGTCCCCAGGGGGGCTCTGGGGCCAACGTCCTGACTTTC. The encoded protein is CASSPQGGSGANVLTF. This chain joins TRBV2 and TRBJ2-6; a weak D match, TRBD1 (7 bases). V gave up 5 bases and J gave up 0 bases, with 11 bases separating them. Germline V lookup: CDR1 SNHLY, CDR2 FYNNEI. The length of the CDR3 is 16 residues.

V is TRBV5-6 and J is TRBJ2-5, with D perhaps TRBD2 (6 bases). The CDR3 runs 14 residues. With 4 bases removed from V and 2 bases from J, the gap between germline ends came to 12 bases. Germline V gene sequence: CDR1 SGHDT, CDR2 YYEEEE. The CDR3 is CASSAGTQQETQYF. CDR3 nucleotides: TGTGCCAGCAGCGCCGGGACTCAGCAAGAGACCCAGTACTTC.

V usage is TRBV5-6 and J usage is TRBJ1-6; D not certain. Per germline, CDR1 SGHDT and CDR2 YYEEEE. The CDR3 sequence is 14 residues long. V gave up 1 base and J gave up 4 bases, with 6 bases separating them. The CDR3 nucleotides read TGTGCCAGCAGCTTGATTCAGTATAATTCACCCCTCCACTTT. It translates to CASSLIQYNSPLHF.

The rearrangement uses TRBV2 and TRBJ1-1, with D possibly being TRBD1 (5 bases). The CDR3 has 14 residues. Germline V gene sequence: CDR1 SNHLY, CDR2 FYNNEI. The germline V and J ends were trimmed by 8 bases and 10 bases, with 23 bases remaining between them. This chain's CDR3 is CASARGVGLRGAFF. For the CDR3, the DNA is TGTGCCAGCGCGCGGGGAGTGGGGCTGAGGGGAGCTTTCTTT.

The chain recombines TRBV5-1 with TRBJ2-3; 7 bases are shared with TRBD2. Germline V gene lookup returns CDR1 SGHRS and CDR2 YFSETQ. The V segment lost 1 base and the J segment 6 bases; nucleotides outside the gene matches: 8. This CDR3 spans 15 amino acids. CDR3 sequence (DNA): TGCGCCAGCAGCTTGCGGCTAGCGGAGAGGGATACGCAGTATTTT. Translated: CASSLRLAERDTQYF.

The chain joins TRBV6-1 to TRBJ1-5, with a tentative D call TRBD1 (5 bases). The germline CDR1 and CDR2 sequences are MNHNS and SASEGT. V lost 0 bases and J lost 2, with 5 bases in between. The CDR3 is made up of 14 amino acids. CDR3 amino acids: CASSEATGNQPQHF. CDR3 nucleotide sequence: TGTGCCAGCAGTGAAGCGACAGGCAATCAGCCCCAGCATTTT.

This chain joins TRBV15 and TRBJ2-7; D not resolved. The CDR3 extends over 13 amino acids. V was cut by 1 base and J by 0 bases, with 4 bases left in between. CDR1 is LNHNV and CDR2 is YYDKDF in the germline V gene (reference sequence). The CDR3: CATSRGYSYEQYF. The CDR3, as DNA: TGTGCCACCAGCAGAGGTTACTCCTACGAGCAGTACTTC.

The chain links TRBV28 to TRBJ1-2, with 8 positions matching TRBD1. The CDR3 has 17 residues. V lost 1 base to trimming and J lost 1 base; unmatched junction nucleotides: 8. Germline V gene sequence: CDR1 MDHEN, CDR2 SYDVKM. DNA of the CDR3: TGTGCCAGCAGTTTATTGGGTCAGGGGGCGCTTAACTATGGCTACACCTTC. It translates to CASSLLGQGALNYGYTF.

The chain employs TRBV30 and TRBJ1-1; no definite D call. CDR3 length equals 13 residues. Germline V lookup: CDR1 GTSNPN, CDR2 SVGIG (reference sequence). The V end lost 4 bases, the J end lost 5 bases, and 14 bases lay between the germline ends. The chain's CDR3 is CAWTQSVRTEAFF. The CDR3 DNA is TGTGCCTGGACACAAAGTGTAAGAACTGAAGCTTTCTTT. Full variable domain (missing parts from reference TRBV30 and TRBJ1-1): SQTIHQWPATLVQPVGSPLSLECTVEGTSNPNLYWYRQAAGRGLQLLFYSVGIGQISSEVPQNLSASRPQDRQFILSSKKLLLSDSGFYLCAWTQSVRTEAFFGQGTRLTVV.

The chain carries TRBV19 and TRBJ1-1; 7 bases fit TRBD1. Germline V gene data show CDR1 as LNHDA and CDR2 as SQIVND (reference sequence). The CDR3 sequence is 15 residues long. The V segment lost 10 bases and the J segment 0 bases; nucleotides outside the gene matches: 11. In DNA, the CDR3 is TGTGCCACCAAAAAACAGGGGCCGATGAACACTGAAGCTTTCTTT. This sequence encodes CATKKQGPMNTEAFF.

This rearrangement joins TRBV25-1 to TRBJ2-5; 11 bases agree with TRBD1. The J call is uncertain, as TRBJ2-7 better fits the DNA end. The germline V gene has CDR1 MGHDK and CDR2 SYGVNS. The CDR3 length is 15 residues. The CDR3 loop is CASSESGTGGYEQYF. CDR3 DNA: TGTGCCAGCAGTGAATCGGGGACAGGGGGGTACGAGCAGTACTTC.

The V call is TRBV5-4, the J call TRBJ2-3; D perhaps matches TRBD1 (6 bases). The CDR3 consists of 18 residues. Trimming left V 2 bases short and J 0 bases short, with 19 bases between. Germline loops: CDR1 SGHNT, CDR2 YYREEE (reference sequence). The CDR3 sequence is CASSLDRRTTFSTDTQYF. The CDR3 DNA reads TGTGCCAGCAGCTTAGACAGGCGAACAACCTTTAGCACAGATACGCAGTATTTT.

DNA for the CDR3: TGCGCCAGCAGCCCTAGTGTCAGGGCCTACGAGCAGTACTTC. Its protein product is CASSPSVRAYEQYF. This chain links TRBV5-1 with TRBJ2-7, with D perhaps TRBD1 (5 bases). With 4 bases removed from V and 2 bases from J, the gap between germline ends came to 13 bases. This CDR3 is 14 amino acids long. Germline V lookup: CDR1 SGHRS, CDR2 YFSETQ.

The CDR3 DNA reads TGCGCCAGCAGCCAAGGGTTGCTATTGCGCTCTGGGGCCAACGTCCTGACTTTC. Its protein is CASSQGLLLRSGANVLTF. This sequence joins TRBV4-3 and TRBJ2-6; D remains ambiguous. Trimming shortened V by 1 base and J by 0 bases, and 13 bases separated the two germline ends. Germline loops: CDR1 LGHNA, CDR2 YSLEER. This CDR3 has 18 amino acids.

The rearrangement uses TRBV18 and TRBJ2-5; TRBD2 matches 10 bases. CDR1 is KGHSH, CDR2 LQKENI, per germline. Trimming removed 4 bases from V and 2 bases from J; junction bases left unmatched: 4. This CDR3 region has 15 residues. CDR3 DNA sequence: TGTGCCAGCTCACTCGTAGCGGGGGGACAAGAGACCCAGTACTTC. It yields the protein CASSLVAGGQETQYF.

The V and J genes are TRBV7-9 and TRBJ2-7, with 9 nucleotides matching TRBD2. The CDR3 loop spans 17 amino acids. In germline, CDR1 is SEHNR, CDR2 FQNEAQ (reference sequence). The trim removed 1 base at V and 2 bases at J, leaving 9 bases unmatched. The CDR3 protein is CASSLERLAGITYEQYF. The CDR3 DNA follows: TGTGCCAGCAGCTTAGAACGGCTAGCGGGAATTACCTACGAGCAGTACTTC.

The V and J genes are TRBV9 and TRBJ2-2; 7 bases are shared with TRBD1. Germline CDR1 is SGDLS and CDR2 is YYNGEE. This CDR3 is 15 amino acids long. V gave up 3 bases and J gave up 3 bases; unmatched junction bases: 5. This chain's CDR3 is CASSARTGDTGELFF. The CDR3 region has the DNA TGTGCCAGCAGCGCAAGAACAGGGGACACCGGGGAGCTGTTTTTT.

V usage is TRBV7-9 and J usage is TRBJ1-4, with 7 bases identical to TRBD1. V was pared by 2 bases and J by 8 bases, with 5 bases of the junction left unmatched. This CDR3 spans 14 amino acids. The germline CDR1 and CDR2 sequences are SEHNR and FQNEAQ (reference sequence). CDR3 DNA sequence: TGTGCCAGCAGCTTAAAGGGGGCGGGAGAAAAACTGTTTTTT. Translated, it gives CASSLKGAGEKLFF.

The chain recombines TRBV5-1 with TRBJ2-1; 13 bases are a match to TRBD2. The CDR3 sequence is 18 residues long. In germline, CDR1 is SGHRS, CDR2 YFSETQ. The V segment lost 3 bases and the J segment 6 bases; nucleotides outside the gene matches: 12. The CDR3 coding sequence is TGCGCCAGCAGCTGGGCCAGCTTACTAGCGGGAGGGCCCAATGAGCAGTTCTTC. Translation: CASSWASLLAGGPNEQFF.

This clone was detected once. V gene TRBV6-1 combines with J gene TRBJ2-5, with D possibly TRBD2 on 6 matching bases. The end of the DNA fits TRBJ2-7 better, so the J call may be wrong. Germline V CDR1 and CDR2: MNHNS, SASEGT. CDR3 length: 16 residues. DNA for the CDR3: TGTGCCAGCAGTGAAAAGGAGGGCTGGTTCACCTACGAGCAGTACTTC. Translation gives CASSEKEGWFTYEQYF.

This chain links TRBV7-2 with TRBJ1-1, with D maybe TRBD1 (6 bases). Trimming took 5 bases from V and 0 from J, leaving 10 bases between them. In germline, CDR1 is SGHTA, CDR2 FQGNSA. The CDR3 is 14 residues long. The CDR3 region has the DNA TGTGCCAGCAGCCTTGGACAGCTGAACACTGAAGCTTTCTTT. This sequence encodes CASSLGQLNTEAFF. Drawing the rest from reference TRBV7-2 and TRBJ1-1, the complete variable domain is GAGVSQSPSNKVTEKGKDVELRCDPISGHTALYWYRQSLGQGLEFLIYFQGNSAPDKSGLPSDRFSAERTGGSVSTLTIQRTQQEDSAVYLCASSLGQLNTEAFFGQGTRLTVV.

For the CDR3, the DNA is TGTGCCAGCAGTGACCGAGGACAGGGCGGGACCCAGTACTTC. Translation: CASSDRGQGGTQYF. This rearrangement joins TRBV6-1 to TRBJ2-5; 8 positions match TRBD1. V gave up 3 bases and J gave up 7 bases; unmatched junction bases: 7. The CDR3 is 14 residues long. Germline CDR1 MNHNS, CDR2 SASEGT.

The V and J genes are TRBV2 and TRBJ2-1; a weak D match, TRBD2 (5 bases). Germline V gene data show CDR1 as SNHLY and CDR2 as FYNNEI. The V end lost 8 bases, the J end lost 8 bases, and 13 bases lay between the germline ends. The CDR3 runs 12 residues. CDR3 sequence: CASLWAGYEQFF. As DNA, the CDR3 is TGTGCCAGCCTGTGGGCGGGCTATGAGCAGTTCTTC.

This sequence joins TRBV19 and TRBJ2-3, with a possible D match to TRBD2 (6 bases). This CDR3 comprises 15 residues. The V gene lost 8 bases and the J gene lost 6 bases, with 21 bases spanning the gap. The germline V gene has CDR1 LNHDA and CDR2 SQIVND (reference sequence). CDR3: CASGQRAGRVDTQYF. The CDR3 DNA sequence: TGTGCCAGTGGCCAGCGAGCGGGTAGGGTGGATACGCAGTATTTT.

The chain recombines TRBV5-1 with TRBJ2-5, with TRBD1 matching over 8 bases. The J call is doubtful: the DNA matches TRBJ2-7 better. Germline V lookup: CDR1 SGHRS, CDR2 YFSETQ. The CDR3 extends over 17 amino acids. CDR3 nucleotide sequence: TGCGCCAGCAGTGGAGCGGCCAGGGGGCCAACCTCCTACGAGCAGTACTTC. Protein product: CASSGAARGPTSYEQYF.

This chain links TRBV7-2 with TRBJ2-7, with 8 bases that match TRBD1. The CDR3 loop spans 15 amino acids. The trim removed 4 bases at V and 3 bases at J, leaving 8 bases unmatched. Germline CDR1 SGHTA, CDR2 FQGNSA. The CDR3 DNA follows: TGTGCCAGCAGCTCAAGATCCGGGACAGGCTACGAGCAGTACTTC. Encoded protein: CASSSRSGTGYEQYF.